This TCR beta chain was identified during a study of T-cell memory formation after mild COVID-19 (dated by TCRdb to about 2021). As for the study more broadly: TCR sequence clusters from the two donors were found to be largely donor specific. T-cell clones expanding and contracting after mild COVID-19 in a couple of donors were tracked by longitudinal TCRalpha and TCRbeta repertoire sequencing. The cohort was made up of two young adult volunteers, one female and one male, who were previously healthy.

The CDR3, cysteine through phenylalanine, is 17 amino acids long. The DNA shown is the 51-base CDR3, in frame from base 1. The V end gives up 3 bases and the J end 6 bases, leaving 9 bases in the junction not matched to a gene. Based on the germline V gene, the CDR1 and CDR2 sequences are LGHNA and YSLEER. Broad study findings and their caveats: Contracting CD4+ clones were found mainly in CM and EM memory subsets, while CD8+ clones were enriched in EMRA. SARS-CoV-2 specificity of the second-wave clones peaking on day 37 was not confirmed. Some responding clones were detected in pre-infection memory, suggesting pre-existing cross-reactive memory T cells joined the SARS-CoV-2 response. The study covered only a couple of mild cases, and larger cohorts including severe cases with pre-infection samples were considered necessary. Balanced CD4/CD8 phenotypes were observed for clones contracting from day 15 to 85, whereas a bias towards CD4+ was observed for a second wave of clones expanding from day 15 to 37.

Sequenced on an Illumina NovaSeq 6000. TCRalpha and TCRbeta cDNA libraries were built by 5'RACE with constant-segment primers, adding sample barcodes and unique molecular identifiers. Trizol reagent was used to extract RNA from every sample. Libraries were amplified in two PCR steps, with a second sample barcode and Illumina TruSeq adapters added in the second step. Sequencing of libraries was performed on an Illumina NovaSeq with 2 x 150 bp paired-end reads. In the original analysis: Demultiplexing of reads and collapsing into UMI-guided consensus sequences were performed with migec v1.2.7. Using mixcr v2.1.11, the UMI consensuses were aligned to TRA and TRB V and J templates and assembled into clonotypes. Expanded or contracted clonotypes were those called significant by both edgeR and NoisET, with noise models trained on biological replicates. For edgeR calls, the thresholds were a false discovery rate-adjusted p below 0.01 and a log2 fold-change of 1. PCA with hierarchical clustering of max-normalized trajectories of the 1000 most abundant clonotypes was used as exploratory dynamics analysis. Each responding clone was given a CD4 or CD8 phenotype based on the CD4+ and CD8+ repertoires, which had been sequenced separately. TCRdb's own reprocessing of the public reads used fastp at Q25 and MiXCR and kept productive beta chains. Every CDR3 protein is listed once, alongside the most common genes and DNA of its rows. Clone size and V and J calls follow TCRdb, not the original study. The sample table shows approximately 300,000 distinct CDR3 sequences, and over 7% are seen once. The top ten constitute around a fifth of the sample.

Ficoll-Paque density gradient centrifugation was used to isolate PBMCs. There are a few counts of this clonotype. It has no known antigen specificity. No base qualities exist here, and no much larger clone lies one base off it. This sequence originates from a man between 18 and 29 years old who had mild COVID-19 (a few samples of this study predate the infection). The sample titles of this study are shuffled in the database, so cell type and time point are left out; the donor was told from shared clones. This chain joins TRBV4-3 to TRBJ2-2; TRBD1 aligns with 11 central bases. Source material: PBMCs or a T cell subset sorted from them (not recorded which). The CDR3 region has the sequence CASSHALGGQGAGELFF. The DNA is TGCGCCAGCAGCCATGCCCTGGGGGGACAGGGGGCCGGGGAGCTGTTTTTT.